A single sample is the source of the 20 T cell receptor beta chains below, sequenced in a study of T-cell memory formation after mild COVID-19 (dated by TCRdb to about 2021). Library preparation employed 5' RACE. The instrument given in TCRdb is Illumina NovaSeq 6000. Using fastp at Q25 and MiXCR, TCRdb reprocessed the public reads and kept productive beta chains. CDR3 protein sequences are deduplicated, and each keeps its most common genes and DNA. The sample contains roughly 86,000 distinct CDR3 sequences, roughly 16% of them found a single time. Roughly two fifths of the sample comes from the top ten. Material for sequencing was PBMCs or a T cell subset sorted from them (not recorded which). These receptors originate from a man aged 18-30 years who had mild COVID-19 (a few samples of this study predate the infection). The sample titles of this study are shuffled in the database, so cell type and time point are left out; the donor was told from shared clones.

This clonotype was seen more than once but under ten times. The chain links TRBV6-5 to TRBJ1-2; the match to TRBD1 covers 9 bases. Unmatched junction bases numbered 1, after V lost 2 bases and J lost 6 bases. In germline, CDR1 is MNHEY, CDR2 SVGAGI. This CDR3 has 13 residues. The CDR3 nucleotides read TGTGCCAGCAGTTACGGGACAGGGAATGGCTACACCTTC. Its translation: CASSYGTGNGYTF.

The genes are TRBV3-1 and TRBJ2-2; maybe TRBD2 (6 bases). Germline V lookup: CDR1 LGHDT, CDR2 YNNKEL (reference sequence). The V end was cut by 8 bases, the J end by 6 bases, with 13 bases between. The CDR3 length is 13 residues. CDR3: CASVQGTSGELFF. CDR3 nucleotides: TGTGCCAGCGTTCAAGGGACTTCCGGGGAGCTGTTTTTT.

In its sample, this clonotype was seen a few times. The chain links TRBV4-2 to TRBJ2-3; no firm D call. The V gene's germline CDR1 is LGHNA and CDR2 YNFKEQ. V gave up 0 bases and J gave up 1 base, with 5 bases separating them. The CDR3 is 14 amino acids. CDR3 sequence: CASSQEVGTDTQYF. In nucleotides, the CDR3 is TGTGCCAGCAGCCAAGAAGTCGGCACAGATACGCAGTATTTT.

This chain links TRBV5-4 with TRBJ1-5; possibly TRBD1 for D (5 bases). Germline values: CDR1 SGHNT, CDR2 YYREEE (reference sequence). The CDR3 consists of 14 residues. V was shortened by 0 bases and J by 4 bases, with 8 bases between the two germline ends. CDR3: CASSLGDRNQPQHF. CDR3 sequence (DNA): TGTGCCAGCAGCTTGGGGGACCGGAATCAGCCCCAGCATTTT.

V and J are TRBV10-2 and TRBJ2-3; 13 nucleotides align to TRBD2. Germline V gene sequence: CDR1 WSHSY, CDR2 SAAADI. Losses at the gene ends were 6 bases for V and 6 bases for J; bases not matched to a gene: 6. The CDR3 length is 15 residues. CDR3 coding DNA: TGCGCCAGCAGCGTACTAGCGGGGGGGCGGGATACGCAGTATTTT. This encodes CASSVLAGGRDTQYF.

At least ten counts were recorded for this clonotype. This chain's CDR3 is CASSAADNRYEQYF. In nucleotides, the CDR3 is TGTGCCAGCAGCGCAGCTGACAATCGCTACGAGCAGTACTTC. The genes are TRBV9 and TRBJ2-7; D not resolved. This CDR3 contains 14 residues. Germline V gene data show CDR1 as SGDLS and CDR2 as YYNGEE. V was trimmed by 3 bases and J by 3 bases, leaving 13 bases between them.

The rearrangement joins TRBV7-9 to TRBJ2-1, with 7 bases aligning to TRBD2. This CDR3 is 18 amino acids long. Looked up from germline, CDR1 is SEHNR and CDR2 is FQNEAQ (reference sequence). V gave up 4 bases and J gave up 1 base; unmatched junction bases: 13. The CDR3 DNA reads as TGTGCCAGCAGCTCCATGGGGGGAGGGCCGGTTTCCTACAATGAGCAGTTCTTC. Protein product: CASSSMGGGPVSYNEQFF. Together with reference TRBV7-9 and TRBJ2-1, the CDR3 gives the full variable domain: DTGVSQNPRHKITKRGQNVTFRCDPISEHNRLYWYRQTLGQGPEFLTYFQNEAQLEKSRLLSDRFSAERPKGSFSTLEIQRTEQGDSAMYLCASSSMGGGPVSYNEQFFGPGTRLTVL.

This sequence joins TRBV11-2 and TRBJ2-7, with 12 bases aligning to TRBD2. V was clipped by 4 bases and J by 5 bases; unmatched bases: 12. Germline CDR1 reads SGHAT; CDR2 reads FQNNGV. The CDR3 is 17 residues long. DNA of the CDR3: TGTGCCAGCAGCTCAATGCTCGGACTAGCGGGGAGGAACGAGCAGTACTTC. It specifies CASSSMLGLAGRNEQYF.

The chain's CDR3 is CASSQDVPLEGSNSPLHF. The CDR3 region has the DNA TGCGCCAGCAGCCAAGACGTTCCCCTGGAGGGATCCAATTCACCCCTCCACTTT. The rearrangement links TRBV4-3 to TRBJ1-6; D is uncertain. The CDR3 totals 18 residues. CDR1 LGHNA and CDR2 YSLEER come from the germline V gene. V lost 0 bases, J lost 7 bases, and 19 bases lay in between.

V gene TRBV7-9 combines with J gene TRBJ2-5, with D perhaps matching TRBD1 or TRBD2 (5 bases each). V lost 5 bases to trimming and J lost 7 bases, with 17 bases between them. The CDR3 has 14 residues. Per the germline V gene, CDR1 is SEHNR and CDR2 is FQNEAQ (reference sequence). CDR3 in amino acids: CASSPPDGTGTQYF. CDR3 nucleotide sequence: TGTGCCAGCAGCCCCCCGGACGGGACCGGGACCCAGTACTTC.

The chain recombines TRBV7-9 with TRBJ1-3; D call uncertain. The CDR3 spans 13 residues. CDR1 is SEHNR, CDR2 FQNEAQ, per germline (reference sequence). Trimming removed 5 bases from V and 4 bases from J, with 9 bases in between. This CDR3 is CASSRGAGNTIYF. CDR3 nucleotides: TGTGCCAGCAGCCGGGGTGCCGGAAACACCATATATTTT. Full variable domain (remainder filled in from reference TRBV7-9 and TRBJ1-3): DTGVSQNPRHKITKRGQNVTFRCDPISEHNRLYWYRQTLGQGPEFLTYFQNEAQLEKSRLLSDRFSAERPKGSFSTLEIQRTEQGDSAMYLCASSRGAGNTIYFGEGSWLTVV.

This sequence joins TRBV29-1 and TRBJ1-1; TRBD1 is a possible D gene (5 bases). Trimming cost V 5 bases and J 2 bases, with 15 bases left between them. CDR3 length: 14 amino acids. Germline CDR1 SQVTM, CDR2 ANQGSEA. This chain's CDR3 is CSVPRRQGNTEAFF. As DNA, the CDR3 is TGCAGCGTTCCAAGGCGTCAGGGCAACACTGAAGCTTTCTTT.

The chain uses TRBV12-3 or TRBV12-4 and TRBJ2-7, with D possibly matching TRBD1 (5 bases). Trimming removed 6 bases at V and 0 bases at J, with 12 bases between. The CDR3 loop spans 14 amino acids. CDR3 DNA sequence: TGTGCCAGCAGAGCCCAGGGCGACTCCTACGAGCAGTACTTC. Protein product: CASRAQGDSYEQYF.

This chain uses TRBV19 with TRBJ2-7; no firm D call. CDR1 LNHDA and CDR2 SQIVND come from the germline V gene (reference sequence). The ends were cut back, 4 bases at V and 0 bases at J, with 7 bases in the middle. The CDR3 loop spans 13 amino acids. The CDR3 is CASSRGLSYEQYF. The CDR3 DNA is TGTGCCAGTAGTAGGGGTCTCTCCTACGAGCAGTACTTC.

This clonotype was observed a few times. This rearrangement joins TRBV5-6 to TRBJ2-3, with D maybe TRBD1 (7 bases). Per the germline V gene, CDR1 is SGHDT and CDR2 is YYEEEE. V lost 4 bases and J lost 1, with 13 bases in between. The CDR3 extends over 15 amino acids. CDR3 sequence: CASSQGVAGTDTQYF. CDR3 sequence (DNA): TGTGCCAGCAGCCAGGGGGTAGCGGGCACAGATACGCAGTATTTT.

The rearrangement joins TRBV15 to TRBJ2-1; perhaps TRBD2 as D (6 bases). This CDR3 is 13 amino acids long. The V end was cut by 1 base, the J end by 10 bases, with 11 bases between. Germline V gene data show CDR1 as LNHNV and CDR2 as YYDKDF (reference sequence). CDR3 sequence: CATSRANGGEQFF. The CDR3 nucleotides are TGTGCCACCAGCAGAGCTAATGGGGGGGAGCAGTTCTTC.

The genes are TRBV7-9 and TRBJ2-2; D may be TRBD1 (6 bases). CDR1 SEHNR and CDR2 FQNEAQ come from the germline V gene (reference sequence). V was trimmed by 4 bases and J by 4 bases, leaving 16 bases between them. The CDR3 has 16 amino acids. The DNA of the CDR3 is TGTGCCAGCAGCTCTACTAGACAGGCTCCCACCGGGGAGCTGTTTTTT. Translating gives CASSSTRQAPTGELFF.

This clonotype was recorded a few times. The gene calls are TRBV7-3 and TRBJ1-1; no definite D call. CDR1 and CDR2 from the germline V gene are SGHTA and FQGTGA. The V end was cut by 5 bases, the J end by 5 bases, with 15 bases between. There are 14 residues in the CDR3. CDR3 nucleotides: TGTGCCAGCAGCCTTGGGCGGCGGGGTACTGAAGCTTTCTTT. This gives the protein CASSLGRRGTEAFF.

The V call is TRBV5-6, the J call TRBJ1-2; tentatively, D is TRBD1 (6 bases). Between the trimmed V and J ends, which lost 3 bases and 9 bases, there was a span of 12 bases. Looked up from germline, CDR1 is SGHDT and CDR2 is YYEEEE. This CDR3 has 12 residues. CDR3 in DNA: TGTGCCAGCAGCTACGGGACACGAAGCTACACCTTC. Its protein is CASSYGTRSYTF.

The chain joins TRBV9 to TRBJ1-5; 9 positions match TRBD1. The germline V gene has CDR1 SGDLS and CDR2 YYNGEE. V was pared by 4 bases and J by 7 bases, with 9 bases of the junction left unmatched. The length of the CDR3 is 15 residues. For the CDR3, the DNA is TGTGCCAGCAGCCCTTGGGACAGGGTAGGACAGCCCCAGCATTTT. Protein product: CASSPWDRVGQPQHF.